The next 23 T cell receptor beta chains were all read from a single sample in a study of cytomegalovirus exposure and HLA in healthy donors. Primers: 60 Vbeta forward and 13 Jbeta reverse. Generated by immunoSEQ multiplex PCR, the TCRdb table keeps only in-frame clones and is missing some. The data hold 90,000 to 120,000 clones, with around 77% observed a single time. The sample consisted of PBMCs. These receptors all come from a male donor in good health and CMV-seronegative.

This clone was detected a few times. This chain joins TRBV19 and TRBJ2-7; TRBD1 matches at 9 bases. Germline loops: CDR1 LNHDA, CDR2 SQIVND (reference sequence). The J segment lost 3 bases and the V segment lost 5 bases, leaving 8 bases of the junction unmatched. There are 15 residues in the CDR3. For the CDR3, the DNA is TGTGCCAGTAGTCCTAGTCTGGGACAGGGCTACGAGCAGTACTTC. It translates to CASSPSLGQGYEQYF.

The rearrangement links TRBV5-4 to TRBJ2-3, with 10 bases aligning to TRBD2. CDR3 length: 15 residues. Germline-derived CDR1 and CDR2 are SGHNT and YYREEE (reference sequence). With V trimmed by 0 bases and J by 6 bases, 4 bases remained unmatched. As DNA, the CDR3 is TGTGCCAGCAGCTTGGCTAGCGGGAGTAGCGATACGCAGTATTTT. Protein sequence: CASSLASGSSDTQYF.

The chain links TRBV7-9 to TRBJ2-5, with D possibly matching TRBD2 (5 bases). V lost 5 bases and J lost 2, with 18 bases in between. From germline, CDR1 is SEHNR and CDR2 FQNEAQ (reference sequence). This CDR3 has 16 residues. CDR3 sequence (DNA): TGTGCCAGCAGCCCCAGACCAGAGGGCAGGCAAGAGACCCAGTACTTC. This sequence encodes CASSPRPEGRQETQYF.

The V and J genes are TRBV2 and TRBJ2-1, with 10 bases fitting TRBD2. The J segment lost 9 bases and the V segment lost 7 bases, leaving 3 bases of the junction unmatched. Germline V gene sequence: CDR1 SNHLY, CDR2 FYNNEI. The CDR3 runs 12 residues. The CDR3 is CASKEREGEQFF. CDR3 bases: TGTGCCAGCAAAGAGCGGGAGGGTGAGCAGTTCTTC.

This clone has only one observation. The chain recombines TRBV10-3 with TRBJ2-5; TRBD1 agrees at 8 bases. V shed 2 bases, J shed 3 bases, and the junction held 5 bases outside the gene matches. The CDR3 has 15 amino acids. Germline CDR1 and CDR2: ENHRY and SYGVKD. The CDR3 nucleotides read TGTGCCATCAGTGAGACGGGACAGGCAAAAGAGACCCAGTACTTC. Its protein product is CAISETGQAKETQYF.

The chain joins TRBV7-2 to TRBJ2-7, with 7 bases identical to TRBD2. V trimming: 5 bases; J trimming: 0 bases; junction bases outside the gene matches: 7. This CDR3 has 15 amino acids. CDR1 and CDR2 from the germline V gene are SGHTA and FQGNSA. The CDR3 coding sequence is TGTGCCAGCAGCACCAGGACTAGAAACTCCTACGAGCAGTACTTC. Protein product: CASSTRTRNSYEQYF.

The CDR3 reads CASSSDKQGLYEKLFF. Written as DNA, the CDR3 is TGTGCCAGCAGTTCGGATAAACAGGGATTGTATGAAAAACTGTTTTTT. The chain is built from TRBV28 and TRBJ1-4; the D gene is possibly TRBD1 (6 bases). Trimming cost V 4 bases and J 6 bases, with 18 bases left between them. Germline-derived CDR1 and CDR2 are MDHEN and SYDVKM. The CDR3 spans 16 residues.

This chain connects TRBV11-2 to TRBJ2-7, with 10 bases matching TRBD2. The CDR3 contains 15 residues. Trimming took 3 bases from V and 2 from J; bases not matched to a gene: 4. Germline CDR1 and CDR2: SGHAT and FQNNGV. The DNA of the CDR3 is TGTGCCAGCAGCTTTCCACTAGCGGGAACCTACGAGCAGTACTTC. It codes for CASSFPLAGTYEQYF.

The chain carries TRBV9 and TRBJ2-7; 10 positions match TRBD1. J gave up 6 bases and V 0 bases, and 6 bases lay outside the gene matches. Germline lookup yields CDR1 SGDLS and CDR2 YYNGEE. The CDR3 spans 15 residues. CDR3 sequence reads: CASSVEGTGAGEQYF. The DNA of the CDR3 is TGTGCCAGCAGCGTAGAAGGGACAGGGGCCGGCGAGCAGTACTTC.

To note about this clone: This sample includes further DNA sequences coding for the same CDR3. This chain uses TRBV6-6 with TRBJ2-7; 14 bases line up with TRBD2. CDR1 is MNHNY, CDR2 SVGAGI, per germline (reference sequence). Trimming removed 5 bases from V and 2 bases from J; junction bases left unmatched: 5. CDR3 size: 16 residues. The CDR3 coding sequence is TGTGCCAGCAGTCCAGGACTAGCGGGAGGTCCCTACGAGCAGTACTTC. This sequence encodes CASSPGLAGGPYEQYF.

The chain uses TRBV5-1 and TRBJ2-7; TRBD1 matches at 8 bases. Germline V gene lookup returns CDR1 SGHRS and CDR2 YFSETQ. V lost 0 bases and J lost 1; bases outside the gene matches: 3. The CDR3 length is 15 residues. Here the CDR3 DNA reads TGCGCCAGCAGCTTGGGAGGGACAGGTTCCTACGAGCAGTACTTC. It translates to CASSLGGTGSYEQYF. Full variable domain (rest looked up from reference TRBV5-1 and TRBJ2-7): KAGVTQTPRYLIKTRGQQVTLSCSPISGHRSVSWYQQTPGQGLQFLFEYFSETQRNKGNFPGRFSGRQFSNSRSEMNVSTLELGDSALYLCASSLGGTGSYEQYFGPGTRLTVT.

This clone was counted once. At one of its ends the junction is not consistent with the germline gene, which may arise from a read error. The V call is TRBV7-2, the J call TRBJ2-7; 7 bases line up with TRBD1. Looked up from germline, CDR1 is SGHTA and CDR2 is FQGNSA. CDR3 length: 14 residues. DNA of the CDR3: TGTGCCAACAGCTTCAGACAGGGCTCCTACGAGCAGTACTTC. Amino acids: CANSFRQGSYEQYF.

V gene TRBV27 combines with J gene TRBJ1-5, with D possibly being TRBD1 (5 bases). Trimming left V 8 bases short and J 0 bases short, with 8 bases between. The CDR3 totals 13 residues. Germline lookup yields CDR1 MNHEY and CDR2 SMNVEV (reference sequence). The CDR3 region has the DNA TGTGCCAGCCGGGGGTATAGCAATCAGCCCCAGCATTTT. It is translated as CASRGYSNQPQHF.

The CDR3 DNA sequence: TGTGCCAGCAGCAAGACAGGGATCACTGAAGCTTTCTTT. It yields the protein CASSKTGITEAFF. This chain joins TRBV7-2 and TRBJ1-1; TRBD1 aligns across 7 bases. The CDR3 length is 13 residues. The germline CDR1 and CDR2 sequences are SGHTA and FQGNSA. V gave up 5 bases and J gave up 4 bases; unmatched junction bases: 4.

Only one count was recorded for this clone. The V gene is TRBV27, the J gene TRBJ1-5, with TRBD1 identical over 7 bases. J gave up 8 bases and V 2 bases, and 6 bases lay outside the gene matches. The CDR3 extends over 14 amino acids. Germline assignment: CDR1 MNHEY and CDR2 SMNVEV (reference sequence). CDR3 DNA: TGTGCCAGCAGTTTAGCGGGACAGATAGAGCCCCAGCATTTT. Protein sequence: CASSLAGQIEPQHF.

V is TRBV10-3 and J is TRBJ1-1; D uncertain. Trimming stripped 2 bases from V and 4 bases from J, with 8 bases between. The CDR3 is made up of 13 amino acids. CDR1 and CDR2 (germline): ENHRY, SYGVKD. CDR3 amino acids: CAISEGSLTEAFF. Here the CDR3 DNA reads TGTGCCATCAGTGAGGGTAGTCTCACTGAAGCTTTCTTT.

The chain links TRBV15 to TRBJ2-3; TRBD2 might be the D (6 bases). CDR1 and CDR2 from the germline V gene are LNHNV and YYDKDF (reference sequence). Trimming shortened V by 8 bases and J by 0 bases, and 12 bases separated the two germline ends. This CDR3 region has 14 residues. CDR3 in amino acids: CATSEGTSTDTQYF. CDR3 nucleotides: TGTGCCACCTCGGAAGGGACTAGCACAGATACGCAGTATTTT.

The chain has TRBV15 and TRBJ2-2, with 9 bases matching TRBD1. Germline V CDR1 and CDR2: LNHNV, YYDKDF (reference sequence). The CDR3 totals 18 residues. V lost 5 bases, J lost 1 base, and 11 bases stayed unmatched. CDR3 protein: CATSPGQGLALNTGELFF. The CDR3 nucleotides are TGTGCCACCAGCCCGGGACAGGGTCTAGCTTTGAACACCGGGGAGCTGTTTTTT. Full variable domain (outside the CDR3, taken from reference TRBV15 and TRBJ2-2): DAMVIQNPRYQVTQFGKPVTLSCSQTLNHNVMYWYQQKSSQAPKLLFHYYDKDFNNEADTPDNFQSRRPNTSFCFLDIRSPGLGDTAMYLCATSPGQGLALNTGELFFGEGSRLTVL.

The CDR3 region is CASSRDRGAEAFF. CDR3 coding DNA: TGTGCCAGCAGCCGGGACAGGGGCGCTGAAGCTTTCTTT. This rearrangement joins TRBV11-1 to TRBJ1-1, with 10 bases identical to TRBD1. The germline V gene has CDR1 SGHAT and CDR2 FQDESV (reference sequence). The CDR3 is 13 amino acids. V gave up 5 bases and J gave up 6 bases; unmatched junction bases: 3.

This clone has a handful of counts. This chain connects TRBV5-1 to TRBJ2-7; possible D gene TRBD2, 5 bases. Germline V gene lookup returns CDR1 SGHRS and CDR2 YFSETQ. This CDR3 contains 13 residues. V shed 4 bases and J shed 6 bases, with 14 bases lying between them. The CDR3 loop reads CASSVPSRGEQYF. CDR3 bases: TGCGCCAGCAGCGTCCCGTCCCGGGGCGAGCAGTACTTC. The variable domain in full, completed from reference TRBV5-1 and TRBJ2-7, reads KAGVTQTPRYLIKTRGQQVTLSCSPISGHRSVSWYQQTPGQGLQFLFEYFSETQRNKGNFPGRFSGRQFSNSRSEMNVSTLELGDSALYLCASSVPSRGEQYFGPGTRLTVT.

The chain recombines TRBV13 with TRBJ2-5; D possibly corresponds to TRBD1 (6 bases). This CDR3 spans 14 amino acids. Germline V CDR1 and CDR2: PRHDT, FYEKMQ (reference sequence). V lost 5 bases, J lost 0 bases, and 10 bases lay in between. The CDR3 DNA reads TGTGCCAGCAGCGGCCGGGACAACCAAGAGACCCAGTACTTC. It encodes CASSGRDNQETQYF.

The genes are TRBV30 and TRBJ2-7, with TRBD2 identical over 15 bases. Germline V gene sequence: CDR1 GTSNPN, CDR2 SVGIG (reference sequence). With V trimmed by 5 bases and J by 2 bases, 4 bases remained unmatched. This CDR3 spans 15 amino acids. The CDR3 loop reads CAWVGLAGGPYEQYF. Here the CDR3 DNA reads TGTGCCTGGGTTGGACTAGCGGGAGGGCCCTACGAGCAGTACTTC.

The CDR3: CASSSTGHSGNTIYF. In nucleotides, the CDR3 is TGTGCCAGCAGCTCGACAGGCCACTCTGGAAACACCATATATTTT. The chain carries TRBV5-8 and TRBJ1-3; a possible D gene is TRBD1 (6 bases). V was pared by 3 bases and J by 0 bases, with 10 bases between. This CDR3 is 15 amino acids long. Germline loops: CDR1 SGHTS, CDR2 YDEGEE.